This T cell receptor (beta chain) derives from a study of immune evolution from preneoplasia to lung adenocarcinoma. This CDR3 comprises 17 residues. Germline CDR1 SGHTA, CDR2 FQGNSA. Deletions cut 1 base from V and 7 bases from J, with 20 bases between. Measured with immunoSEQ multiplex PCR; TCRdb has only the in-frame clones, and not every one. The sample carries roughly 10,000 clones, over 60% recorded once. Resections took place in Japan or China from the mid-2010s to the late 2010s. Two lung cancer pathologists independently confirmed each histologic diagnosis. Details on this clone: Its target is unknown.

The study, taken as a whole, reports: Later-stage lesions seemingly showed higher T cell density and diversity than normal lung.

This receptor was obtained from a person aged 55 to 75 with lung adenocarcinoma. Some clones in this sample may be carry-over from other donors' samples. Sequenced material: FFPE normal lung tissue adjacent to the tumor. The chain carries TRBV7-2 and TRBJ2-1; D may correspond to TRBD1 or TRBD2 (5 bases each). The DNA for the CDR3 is TGTGCCAGCAGCTTAGGGCGCGGCGGGCCCAAGGGGAATGAGCAGTTCTTC. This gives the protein CASSLGRGGPKGNEQFF.